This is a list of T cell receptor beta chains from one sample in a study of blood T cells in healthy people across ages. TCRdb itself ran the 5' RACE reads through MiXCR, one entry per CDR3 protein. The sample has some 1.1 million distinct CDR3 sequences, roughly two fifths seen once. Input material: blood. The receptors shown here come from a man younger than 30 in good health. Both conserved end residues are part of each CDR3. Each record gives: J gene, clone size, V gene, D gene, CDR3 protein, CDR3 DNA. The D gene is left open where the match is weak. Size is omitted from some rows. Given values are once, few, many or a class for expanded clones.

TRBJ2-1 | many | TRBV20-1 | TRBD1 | CSARDFQGVSSYNEQFF | TGCAGTGCTAGAGATTTTCAGGGGGTCAGCTCCTACAATGAGCAGTTCTTC
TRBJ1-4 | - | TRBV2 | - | CASSGTGTANEKLFF | TGTGCCAGCAGTGGTACCGGGACGGCTAATGAAAAACTGTTTTTT
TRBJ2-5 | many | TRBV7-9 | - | CASSFSRETQYF | TGTGCCAGCAGCTTCTCGAGGGAGACCCAGTACTTC
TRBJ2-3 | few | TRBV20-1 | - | CSAREIRGPEADTQYF | TGCAGTGCTAGAGAGATACGGGGCCCGGAGGCAGATACGCAGTATTTT
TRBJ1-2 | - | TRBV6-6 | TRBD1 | CASRFDRGGYTF | TGTGCCAGCAGGTTCGACAGGGGTGGCTACACCTTC
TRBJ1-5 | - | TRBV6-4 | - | CASSDTFWHRNQPQHF | TGTGCCAGCAGTGACACATTTTGGCACCGCAATCAGCCCCAGCATTTT
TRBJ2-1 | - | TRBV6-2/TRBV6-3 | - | CASSSPFRDPIEQFF | TGTGCCAGCAGTTCACCCTTCCGGGACCCCATCGAGCAGTTCTTC
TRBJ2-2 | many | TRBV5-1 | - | CASSLQGNTGELFF | TGCGCCAGCAGTTTACAGGGGAACACCGGGGAGCTGTTTTTT
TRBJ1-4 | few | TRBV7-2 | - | CASSLIGGREKLFF | TGTGCCAGCAGCTTGATCGGGGGAAGGGAAAAACTGTTTTTT
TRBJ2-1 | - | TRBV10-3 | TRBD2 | CAITKTGLAVYNEQFF | TGTGCCATCACCAAAACAGGACTAGCAGTTTACAATGAGCAGTTCTTC
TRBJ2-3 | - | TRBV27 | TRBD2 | CASSPKTSGGQGDTQYF | TGTGCCAGCAGTCCCAAGACTAGCGGGGGACAAGGAGATACGCAGTATTTT
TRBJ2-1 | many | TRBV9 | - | CASSSSDLGNEQFF | TGTGCCAGCAGCTCCTCCGACTTAGGGAATGAGCAGTTCTTC
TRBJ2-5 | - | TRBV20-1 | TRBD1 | CSALTRDRVQETQYF | TGCAGTGCTCTAACCCGGGACAGGGTCCAAGAGACCCAGTACTTC
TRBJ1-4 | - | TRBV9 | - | CASSDNATNEKLFF | TGTGCCAGCAGCGACAATGCAACTAATGAAAAACTGTTTTTT
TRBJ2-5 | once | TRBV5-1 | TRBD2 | CASSSYRGGWNEQYF | TGCGCCAGCAGCTCTTATCGGGGGGGCTGGAATGAGCAGTACTTC
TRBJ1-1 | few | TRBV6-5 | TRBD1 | CASRQDRGDGTEAFF | TGTGCCAGCAGACAAGACAGGGGGGATGGCACTGAAGCTTTCTTT
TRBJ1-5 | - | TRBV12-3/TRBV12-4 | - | CASSFLGEPQHF | TGTGCCAGCAGTTTTTTGGGCGAGCCCCAGCATTTT
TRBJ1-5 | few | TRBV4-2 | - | CASSQDTWGMAQPQHF | TGTGCCAGCAGCCAAGATACGTGGGGTATGGCTCAGCCCCAGCATTTT
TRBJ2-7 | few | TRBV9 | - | CASSVAQGDEQYF | TGTGCCAGCAGCGTAGCCCAGGGTGACGAGCAGTACTTC
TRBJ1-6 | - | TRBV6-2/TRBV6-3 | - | CASSARRDSPLHF | TGTGCCAGCAGTGCAAGACGGGATTCACCCCTCCACTTT
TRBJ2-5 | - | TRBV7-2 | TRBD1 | CASSSRGRSETQYF | TGTGCCAGCAGCTCCAGGGGGCGTTCAGAGACCCAGTACTTC